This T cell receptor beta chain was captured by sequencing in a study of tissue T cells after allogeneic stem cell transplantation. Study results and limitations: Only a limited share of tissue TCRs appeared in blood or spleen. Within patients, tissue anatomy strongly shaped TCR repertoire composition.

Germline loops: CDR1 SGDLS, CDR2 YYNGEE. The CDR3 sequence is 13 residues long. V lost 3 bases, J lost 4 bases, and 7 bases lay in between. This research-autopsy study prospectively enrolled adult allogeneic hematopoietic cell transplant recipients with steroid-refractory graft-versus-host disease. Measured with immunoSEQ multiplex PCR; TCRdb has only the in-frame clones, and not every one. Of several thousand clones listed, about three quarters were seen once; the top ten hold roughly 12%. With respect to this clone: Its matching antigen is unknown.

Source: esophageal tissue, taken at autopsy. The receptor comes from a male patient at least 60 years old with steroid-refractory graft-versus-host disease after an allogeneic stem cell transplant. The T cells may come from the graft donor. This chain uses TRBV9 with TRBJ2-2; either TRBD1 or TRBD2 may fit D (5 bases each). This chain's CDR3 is CASSAGPTGELFF. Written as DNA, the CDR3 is TGTGCCAGCAGCGCGGGACCCACCGGGGAGCTGTTTTTT. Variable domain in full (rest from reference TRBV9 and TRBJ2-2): DSGVTQTPKHLITATGQRVTLRCSPRSGDLSVYWYQQSLDQGLQFLIQYYNGEERAKGNILERFSAQQFPDLHSELNLSSLELGDSALYFCASSAGPTGELFFGEGSRLTVL.